The rows below give T cell receptor beta chains drawn from one sample of a study of CD8+ T cells in alopecia areata. This table comes from immunoSEQ multiplex PCR, and its TCRdb copy is limited to in-frame clones, with some not included. The sample comprises some 180,000 clones, approximately 62% of which are singletons, and about 1.7% rests with the top ten. Source: CD4+ T cells sorted from blood, taken at week 0. These TCRs come from a human donor with alopecia areata. The CDR3 runs from the conserved cysteine through the conserved F or W. Fields, in order: J gene, D gene, clone size, V gene, CDR3 DNA, CDR3 protein. A D gene is named only where the DNA matches it firmly. Size tells how often a clone was seen (once, few, many) or the class of an expanded clone, and some rows leave it out.

>TRBJ2-5|.|.|TRBV6-5
TGTGCCAGCTTTAGGAACCGGCAGGAGACCCAGTACTTC
CASFRNRQETQYF
>TRBJ1-5|.|.|TRBV19
TGTGCCAGTACCCAGGATGCCACCTCCGTTCAGCCCCAGCATTTT
CASTQDATSVQPQHF
>TRBJ2-5|.|few|TRBV15
TGTGCCACCAGAGGACAGAAAAACCAAGAGACCCAGTACTTC
CATRGQKNQETQYF
>TRBJ1-2|TRBD1|.|TRBV30
TGTGCCTGGAGCCTACGGGTACGGGGACAGACAGGCTACACCTTC
CAWSLRVRGQTGYTF
>TRBJ1-1|.|once|TRBV6-5
TGTGCCAGCAGTTACTCGATAGGGTTTCTGAACACTGAAGCTTTCTTT
CASSYSIGFLNTEAFF
>TRBJ2-2|.|.|TRBV30
TGTGCCTGGAGTGCCCCGGGACCCCGGGGCGGGGAGCTGTTTTTT
CAWSAPGPRGGELFF
>TRBJ2-7|.|once|TRBV30
TGTGCCTGGAGTGGCCGGTTTAAGGTCTACGAGCAGTACTTC
CAWSGRFKVYEQYF
>TRBJ1-5|TRBD1|.|TRBV6-5
TGTGCCAGCAGTACGACAGGGTCGGACTATCAGCCCCAGCATTTT
CASSTTGSDYQPQHF
>TRBJ1-1|TRBD1|.|TRBV7-2
TGTGCCAGCAGCTTAGGGACAGGATACACTGAAGCTTTCTTT
CASSLGTGYTEAFF
>TRBJ2-7|TRBD1|few|TRBV7-9
TGTGCCAGCAGCTTGGGACAGGGGCCTACTCCCTACGAGCAGTACTTC
CASSLGQGPTPYEQYF
>TRBJ2-2|TRBD2|.|TRBV5-6
TGTGCCAGCAGCCGTCCTAGCGGGGGAGATTCCGGGGAGCTGTTTTTT
CASSRPSGGDSGELFF
>TRBJ1-5|.|few|TRBV29-1
TGCAGCGTGGGGCAGAACAATCAGCCCCAGCATTTT
CSVGQNNQPQHF
>TRBJ2-4|.|.|TRBV15
TGTGCCACCAGCAGAGATAGCTTCGGACAAAACATTCAGTACTTC
CATSRDSFGQNIQYF
>TRBJ2-3|.|few|TRBV7-9
TGTGCCAGCAGTCCGACTTCGCCCGGGGGCACAGATACGCAGTATTTT
CASSPTSPGGTDTQYF
>TRBJ1-1|.|once|TRBV30
TGTGCCTGGAGAGGACAGCGGAACACTGAAGCTTTCTTT
CAWRGQRNTEAFF
>TRBJ1-3|TRBD1|.|TRBV30
TGTGCCTGGAGAGATACAGGGGTATCTGGAAACACCATATATTTT
CAWRDTGVSGNTIYF